This T cell receptor (beta chain) was captured in a study of blood T cells in healthy people across ages. Study-wide results and caveats: A strong correlation was found between TCR beta diversity and the percentage of naive T cells.

Germline V gives CDR1 KGHSH, CDR2 LQKENI. V dropped 5 bases and J dropped 3 bases, with 13 bases sitting between them. The CDR3 is 14 residues long. A sample-barcoded 5' primer and a J-beta primer mix were used in a second PCR of about 7 to 12 cycles. A single record per CDR3 protein comes from TCRdb applying MiXCR to the 5' RACE reads. The sample lists approximately 1.5 million distinct CDR3 sequences, about 42% occurring once. The table lists this clonotype with a count of one. The antigen is not known. Drawing of peripheral blood yielded roughly 9.8 milliliters from each donor. The chain joins TRBV18 to TRBJ1-1; TRBD1 might be the D (5 bases). The sequenced sample was blood. The sequence derives from a young woman in good health. As DNA, the CDR3 is TGTGCCAGCTCAACCGCCGAAGGGGACACTGAAGCTTTCTTT. Residues: CASSTAEGDTEAFF.